This TCR beta chain is from a study of blood T cells in healthy people across ages. A second about 7 to 12 cycle PCR used barcoded and J-beta primers. Using its own MiXCR run on the 5' RACE reads, TCRdb lists one record per CDR3 protein. The sample consists of around 990,000 distinct CDR3 sequences, under 40% of them appearing once. The length of the CDR3 is 14 residues. Per the germline V gene, CDR1 is SGHDN and CDR2 is FVKESK. V gave up 3 bases and J gave up 6 bases, with 12 bases separating them. Comments on this clonotype: Antigen unknown.

Study outcomes and limitations: Roughly linear declines in TCR beta diversity per million T cells occurred with age.

This clonotype was obtained from a young man in good health. The sequencing sample was made of blood. This chain joins TRBV14 and TRBJ2-1; D is perhaps TRBD1 (6 bases). DNA for the CDR3: TGTGCCAGCAGCCAGAATGAACAGGGCAATGAGCAGTTCTTC. It yields the protein CASSQNEQGNEQFF.